This TCR beta chain stems from a study of cytomegalovirus exposure and HLA in healthy donors. General study findings and limits: Later on, an analysis showed TCR association rates differing by HLA locus, with DRB1 the most and HLA-C the fewest.

A note on this clone: No antigen is known for it.

The ends lost 6 bases at V and 10 bases at J; junction bases unmatched: 8. The CDR3 extends over 15 amino acids. Germline V gene data show CDR1 as MNHEY and CDR2 as SVGAGI. Primers: 60 Vbeta forward and 13 Jbeta reverse. Sequencing used immunoSEQ multiplex PCR; TCRdb keeps in-frame clones, though not all of them. In the table there are around 170,000 clones, around 80% of which are singletons. Sequenced material: PBMCs. This chain joins TRBV6-5 and TRBJ2-1, with TRBD2 matching over 14 bases. This receptor was obtained from a man aged 35-49 years in good health and CMV-seronegative. In nucleotides, the CDR3 is TGTGCCAGCAGGTCCGGGACTAGCGGGAGAGAGGAGCAGTTCTTC. Translation: CASRSGTSGREEQFF.